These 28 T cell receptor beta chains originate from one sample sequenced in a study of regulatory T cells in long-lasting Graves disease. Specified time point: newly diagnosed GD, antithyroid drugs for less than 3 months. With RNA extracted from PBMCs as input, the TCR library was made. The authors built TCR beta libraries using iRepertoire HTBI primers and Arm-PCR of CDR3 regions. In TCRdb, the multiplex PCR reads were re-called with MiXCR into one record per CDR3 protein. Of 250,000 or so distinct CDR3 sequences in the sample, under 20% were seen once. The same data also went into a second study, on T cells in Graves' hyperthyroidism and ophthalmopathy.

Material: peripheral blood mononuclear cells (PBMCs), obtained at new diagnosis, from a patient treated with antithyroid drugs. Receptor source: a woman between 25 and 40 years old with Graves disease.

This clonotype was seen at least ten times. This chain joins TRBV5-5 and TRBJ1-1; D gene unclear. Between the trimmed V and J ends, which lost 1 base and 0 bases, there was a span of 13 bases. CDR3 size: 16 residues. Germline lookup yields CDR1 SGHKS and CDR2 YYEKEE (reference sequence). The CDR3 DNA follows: TGTGCCAGCAGCTTGATTTTCGACCGTGTGAACACTGAAGCTTTCTTT. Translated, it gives CASSLIFDRVNTEAFF. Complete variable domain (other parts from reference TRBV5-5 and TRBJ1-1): DAGVTQSPTHLIKTRGQQVTLRCSPISGHKSVSWYQQVLGQGPQFIFQYYEKEERGRGNFPDRFSARQFPNYSSELNVNALLLGDSALYLCASSLIFDRVNTEAFFGQGTRLTVV.

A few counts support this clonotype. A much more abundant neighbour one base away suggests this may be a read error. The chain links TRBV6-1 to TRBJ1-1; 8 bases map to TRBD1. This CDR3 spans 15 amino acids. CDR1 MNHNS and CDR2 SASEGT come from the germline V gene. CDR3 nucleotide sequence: TGTGCCGGCAGGACCGGCCAGGGGGCTGTGACTGAAGCTTTCTTT. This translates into CAGRTGQGAVTEAFF.

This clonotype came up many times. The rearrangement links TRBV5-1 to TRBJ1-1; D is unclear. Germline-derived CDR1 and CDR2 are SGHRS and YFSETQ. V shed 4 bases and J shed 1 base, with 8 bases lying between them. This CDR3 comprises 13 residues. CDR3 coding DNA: TGCGCCAGCAGCCGGCCAGAGAACACTGAAGCTTTCTTT. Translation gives CASSRPENTEAFF.

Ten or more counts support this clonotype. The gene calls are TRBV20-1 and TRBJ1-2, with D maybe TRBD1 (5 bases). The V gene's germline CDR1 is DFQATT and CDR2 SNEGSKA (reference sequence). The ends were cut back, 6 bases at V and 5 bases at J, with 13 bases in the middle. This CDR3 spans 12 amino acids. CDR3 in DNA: TGCAGTGCCACCCAGGGTAGTTATGGCTACACCTTC. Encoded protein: CSATQGSYGYTF.

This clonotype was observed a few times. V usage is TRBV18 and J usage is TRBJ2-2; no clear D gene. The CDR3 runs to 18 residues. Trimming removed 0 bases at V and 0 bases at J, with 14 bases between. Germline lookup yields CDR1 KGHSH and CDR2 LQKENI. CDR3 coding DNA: TGTGCCAGCTCACCACCGTTGTATCCGATTCCGAACACCGGGGAGCTGTTTTTT. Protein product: CASSPPLYPIPNTGELFF.

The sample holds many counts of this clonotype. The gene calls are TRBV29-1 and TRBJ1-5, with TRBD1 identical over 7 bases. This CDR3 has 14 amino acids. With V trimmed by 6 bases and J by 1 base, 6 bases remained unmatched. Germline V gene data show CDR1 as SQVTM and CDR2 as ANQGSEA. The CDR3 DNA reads TGCAGCGTCACACAGGGGTTGAGCAATCAGCCCCAGCATTTT. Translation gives CSVTQGLSNQPQHF.

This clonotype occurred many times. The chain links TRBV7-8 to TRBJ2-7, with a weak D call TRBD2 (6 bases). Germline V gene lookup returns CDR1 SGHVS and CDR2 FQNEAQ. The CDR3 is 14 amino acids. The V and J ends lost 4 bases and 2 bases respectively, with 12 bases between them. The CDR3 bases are TGTGCCAGCAGCTCGACACGACTAGCCTACGAGCAGTACTTC. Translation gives CASSSTRLAYEQYF.

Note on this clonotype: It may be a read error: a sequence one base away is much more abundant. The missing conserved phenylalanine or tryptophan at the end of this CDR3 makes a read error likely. The CDR3 reads CASSFKKYYEQYS. The CDR3 coding sequence is TGTGCCAGCAGTTTCAAGAAATACTACGAGCAGTACTCC. The rearrangement joins TRBV2 to TRBJ2-7; D ambiguous. CDR1 SNHLY and CDR2 FYNNEI come from the germline V gene. CDR3 length equals 13 residues. The ends were cut back, 5 bases at V and 3 bases at J, with 11 bases in the middle.

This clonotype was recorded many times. In DNA form, the CDR3 reads TGTGCCAGCTCACCACCCACAGGCTCTGGAAACACCATATATTTT. Its translation: CASSPPTGSGNTIYF. V and J are TRBV18 and TRBJ1-3; a possible D gene is TRBD1 (5 bases). Trimming removed 0 bases at V and 0 bases at J, with 6 bases between. The CDR3 has 15 residues. CDR1 is KGHSH, CDR2 LQKENI, per germline.

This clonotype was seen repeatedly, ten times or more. The CDR3 nucleotides read TGTGCCAGCGTTGCCGAGGCGGGCCCCTATGGCTACACCTTC. Protein product: CASVAEAGPYGYTF. V and J are TRBV2 and TRBJ1-2; D is unresolved. The V gene's germline CDR1 is SNHLY and CDR2 FYNNEI. This CDR3 is built from 14 residues. V shed 8 bases and J shed 4 bases, with 17 bases lying between them.

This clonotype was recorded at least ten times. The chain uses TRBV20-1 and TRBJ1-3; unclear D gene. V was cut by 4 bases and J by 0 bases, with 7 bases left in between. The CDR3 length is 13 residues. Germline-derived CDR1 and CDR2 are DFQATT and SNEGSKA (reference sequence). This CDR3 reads CSAISSSGNTIYF. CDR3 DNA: TGCAGTGCTATCTCTTCCTCTGGAAACACCATATATTTT.

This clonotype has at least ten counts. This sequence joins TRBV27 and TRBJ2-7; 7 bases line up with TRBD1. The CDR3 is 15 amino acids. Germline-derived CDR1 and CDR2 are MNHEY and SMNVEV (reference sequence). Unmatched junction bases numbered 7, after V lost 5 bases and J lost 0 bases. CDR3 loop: CASSGTGTVSYEQYF. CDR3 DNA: TGTGCCAGCAGTGGAACCGGGACAGTCTCCTACGAGCAGTACTTC.

CDR3 DNA: TGTGCTAGTGGCGACGGGGGTCCGGGGACCCAGTACTTC. Translating it yields CASGDGGPGTQYF. The V gene is TRBV12-5, the J gene TRBJ2-5; tentatively, D is TRBD2 (6 bases). The CDR3 is 13 amino acids. In germline, CDR1 is LGHNT, CDR2 FRNRAP. The V gene lost 6 bases and the J gene lost 7 bases, with 15 bases spanning the gap.

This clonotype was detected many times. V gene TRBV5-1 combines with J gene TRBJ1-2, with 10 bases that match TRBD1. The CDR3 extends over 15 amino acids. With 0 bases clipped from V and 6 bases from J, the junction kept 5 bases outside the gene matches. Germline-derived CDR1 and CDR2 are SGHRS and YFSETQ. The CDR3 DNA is TGCGCCAGCAGCTTGGGGGCCGGACAGGGGGATGGCTACACCTTC. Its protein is CASSLGAGQGDGYTF. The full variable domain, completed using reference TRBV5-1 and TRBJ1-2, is KAGVTQTPRYLIKTRGQQVTLSCSPISGHRSVSWYQQTPGQGLQFLFEYFSETQRNKGNFPGRFSGRQFSNSRSEMNVSTLELGDSALYLCASSLGAGQGDGYTFGSGTRLTVV.

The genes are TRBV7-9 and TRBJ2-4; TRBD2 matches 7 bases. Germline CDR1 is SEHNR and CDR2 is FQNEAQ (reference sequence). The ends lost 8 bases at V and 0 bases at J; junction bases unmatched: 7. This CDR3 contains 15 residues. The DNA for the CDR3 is TGTGCCAGCTCCAGACCGGGGGGAGCCAAAAACATTCAGTACTTC. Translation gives CASSRPGGAKNIQYF.

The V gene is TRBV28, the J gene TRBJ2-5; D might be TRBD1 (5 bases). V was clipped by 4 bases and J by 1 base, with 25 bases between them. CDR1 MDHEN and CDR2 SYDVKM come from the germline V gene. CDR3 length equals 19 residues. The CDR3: CASSSQVGPAISVQETQYF. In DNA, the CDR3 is TGTGCCAGCAGTTCCCAGGTGGGGCCAGCTATTAGTGTCCAAGAGACCCAGTACTTC.

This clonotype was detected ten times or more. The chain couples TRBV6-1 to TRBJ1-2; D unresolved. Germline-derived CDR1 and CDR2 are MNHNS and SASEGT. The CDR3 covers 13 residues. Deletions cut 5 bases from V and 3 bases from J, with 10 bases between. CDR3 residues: CASSHDGYYGYTF. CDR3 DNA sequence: TGTGCCAGCAGTCATGATGGTTACTATGGCTACACCTTC.

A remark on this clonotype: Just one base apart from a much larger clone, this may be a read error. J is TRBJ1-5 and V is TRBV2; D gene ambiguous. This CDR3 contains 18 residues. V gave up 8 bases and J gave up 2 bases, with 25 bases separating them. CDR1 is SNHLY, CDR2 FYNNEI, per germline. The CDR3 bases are TGTGCCAGCCATTTCGCACAATCGGAGGTTATCGGCAATCAGCCCCAGCATTTT. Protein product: CASHFAQSEVIGNQPQHF.

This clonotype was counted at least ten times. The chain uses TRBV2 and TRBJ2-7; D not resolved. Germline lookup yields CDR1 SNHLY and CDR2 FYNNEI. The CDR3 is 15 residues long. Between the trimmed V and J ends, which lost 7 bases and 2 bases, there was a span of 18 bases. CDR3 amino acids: CASKYQHGSTYEQYF. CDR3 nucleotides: TGTGCCAGCAAGTACCAACACGGCAGTACCTACGAGCAGTACTTC.

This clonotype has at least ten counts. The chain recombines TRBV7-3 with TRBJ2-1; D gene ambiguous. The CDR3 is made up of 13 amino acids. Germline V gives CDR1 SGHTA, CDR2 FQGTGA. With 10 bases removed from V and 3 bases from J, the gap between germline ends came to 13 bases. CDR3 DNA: TGTGCCAATCCGAAAGGGATCTACAATGAGCAGTTCTTC. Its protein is CANPKGIYNEQFF.

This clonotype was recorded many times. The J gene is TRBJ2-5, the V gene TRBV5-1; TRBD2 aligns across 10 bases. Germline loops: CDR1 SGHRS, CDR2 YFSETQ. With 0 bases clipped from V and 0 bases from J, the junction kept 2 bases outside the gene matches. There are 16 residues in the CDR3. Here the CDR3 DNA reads TGCGCCAGCAGCTTGGTTAGCGGGGGGAACCAAGAGACCCAGTACTTC. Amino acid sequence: CASSLVSGGNQETQYF.

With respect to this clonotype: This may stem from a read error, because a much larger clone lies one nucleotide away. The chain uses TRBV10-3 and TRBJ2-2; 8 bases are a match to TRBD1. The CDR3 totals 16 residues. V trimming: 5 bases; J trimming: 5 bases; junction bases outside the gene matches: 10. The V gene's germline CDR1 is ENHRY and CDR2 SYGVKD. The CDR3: CAISPRTGYLTGELFF. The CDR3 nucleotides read TGTGCCATCAGTCCTCGGACAGGGTACCTTACCGGGGAGCTGTTTTTT.

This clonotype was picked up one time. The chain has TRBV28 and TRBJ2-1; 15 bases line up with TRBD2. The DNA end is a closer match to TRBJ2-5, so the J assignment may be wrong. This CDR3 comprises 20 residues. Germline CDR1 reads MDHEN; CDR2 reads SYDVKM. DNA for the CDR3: TGTGCCAGCAGTAAGGGACTAGCGGGAGGATCAATACAGGACCAAGAGACCCAGTACTTC. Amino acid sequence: CASSKGLAGGSIQDQETQYF.

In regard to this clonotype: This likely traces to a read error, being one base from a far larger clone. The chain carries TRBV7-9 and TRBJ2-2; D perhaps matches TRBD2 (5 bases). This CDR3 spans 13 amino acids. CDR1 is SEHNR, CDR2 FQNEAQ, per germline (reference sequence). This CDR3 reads CASTHANTGELLF. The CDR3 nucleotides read TGTGCCAGCACCCACGCGAACACCGGGGAGCTGCTTTTT.

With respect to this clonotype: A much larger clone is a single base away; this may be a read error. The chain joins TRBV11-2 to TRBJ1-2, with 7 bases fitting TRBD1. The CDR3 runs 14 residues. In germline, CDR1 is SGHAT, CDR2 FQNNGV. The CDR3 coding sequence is TGTGCCAGCAGCTCGCTACAGGGGCCTCTAGGCTGCACCTTC. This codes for CASSSLQGPLGCTF.

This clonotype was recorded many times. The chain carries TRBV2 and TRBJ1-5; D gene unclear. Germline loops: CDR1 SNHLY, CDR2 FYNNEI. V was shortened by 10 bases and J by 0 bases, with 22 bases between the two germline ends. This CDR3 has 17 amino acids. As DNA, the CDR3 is TGTGCCACCCGGAGTGGACCAACTAGCGTTAGCAATCAGCCCCAGCATTTT. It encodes CATRSGPTSVSNQPQHF. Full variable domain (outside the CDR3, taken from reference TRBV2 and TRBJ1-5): EPEVTQTPSHQVTQMGQEVILRCVPISNHLYFYWYRQILGQKVEFLVSFYNNEISEKSEIFDDQFSVERPDGSNFTLKIRSTKLEDSAMYFCATRSGPTSVSNQPQHFGDGTRLSIL.

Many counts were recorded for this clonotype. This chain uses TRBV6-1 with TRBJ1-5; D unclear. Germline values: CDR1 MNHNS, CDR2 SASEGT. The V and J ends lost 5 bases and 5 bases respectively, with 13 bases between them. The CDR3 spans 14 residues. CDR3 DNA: TGTGCCAGCAGTCCTGGACGGCCCGATCAGCCCCAGCATTTT. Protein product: CASSPGRPDQPQHF.

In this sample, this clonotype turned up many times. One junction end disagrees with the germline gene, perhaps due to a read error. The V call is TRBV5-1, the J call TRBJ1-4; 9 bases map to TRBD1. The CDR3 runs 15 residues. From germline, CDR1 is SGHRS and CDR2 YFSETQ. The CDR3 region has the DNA TGTGCCAGCAGCTTGTTAGGGACAGGGCGTGAAAAACTGTTTTTT. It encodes CASSLLGTGREKLFF.